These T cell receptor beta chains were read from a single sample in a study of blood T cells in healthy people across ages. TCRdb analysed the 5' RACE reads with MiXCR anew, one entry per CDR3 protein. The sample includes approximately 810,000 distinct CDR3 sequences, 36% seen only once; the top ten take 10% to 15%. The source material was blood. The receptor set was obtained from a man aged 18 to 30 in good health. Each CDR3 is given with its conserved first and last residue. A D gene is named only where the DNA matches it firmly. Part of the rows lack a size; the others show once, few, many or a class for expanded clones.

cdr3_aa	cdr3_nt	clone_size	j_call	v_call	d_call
CASSYYSGDGGDTQYF	TGTGCCAGCAGTTACTACTCAGGGGACGGAGGAGATACGCAGTATTTT	few	TRBJ2-3	TRBV6-5	-
CASSQGQRPSGANVLTF	TGTGCCAGCTCCCAGGGACAGAGACCCTCTGGGGCCAACGTCCTGACTTTC	-	TRBJ2-6	TRBV19	TRBD1
CASSLSTGLADYEQFF	TGTGCCAGCAGTTTATCGACTGGACTAGCGGACTATGAGCAGTTCTTC	-	TRBJ2-1	TRBV27	TRBD2
CASRNPGQYNEQFF	TGTGCCAGCAGGAATCCGGGACAGTACAATGAGCAGTTCTTC	few	TRBJ2-1	TRBV6-2/TRBV6-3	TRBD1
CASSYSSHTDTRYF	TGTGCCAGCAGTTACTCGAGTCATACAGATACGCGGTATTTT	-	TRBJ2-3	TRBV6-5	-
CASTTDLFNQPQHF	TGTGCCAGCACTACGGACCTTTTCAATCAGCCCCAGCATTTT	many	TRBJ1-5	TRBV12-3/TRBV12-4	-
CASSSQGASGRETQYF	TGTGCCAGCAGTTCACAAGGGGCGTCCGGTAGAGAGACCCAGTACTTC	many	TRBJ2-5	TRBV12-3/TRBV12-4	-
CASSYPSGAKETQYF	TGTGCCAGCAGTTATCCTAGCGGGGCAAAAGAGACCCAGTACTTC	-	TRBJ2-5	TRBV6-2/TRBV6-3	TRBD2
CASSPSGGRGNTEAFF	TGTGCCAGCAGCCCGAGTGGGGGGCGGGGGAACACTGAAGCTTTCTTT	few	TRBJ1-1	TRBV11-2	-
CASSPLGSPQESDTQYF	TGTGCCAGCAGCCCCCTGGGCAGCCCTCAAGAGTCAGATACGCAGTATTTT	-	TRBJ2-3	TRBV27	-
CASNMDSNYGYTF	TGTGCCAGCAACATGGACAGTAACTATGGCTACACCTTC	-	TRBJ1-2	TRBV12-3/TRBV12-4	-
CANSGTGDGNTEAFF	TGTGCCAACTCCGGGACAGGGGACGGAAACACTGAAGCTTTCTTT	-	TRBJ1-1	TRBV6-2/TRBV6-3	TRBD1
CATSDQDRFSYNEQFF	TGTGCCACCAGTGATCAGGACCGGTTCTCCTACAATGAGCAGTTCTTC	few	TRBJ2-1	TRBV24-1	-
CAISDKQGASDVMFF	TGTGCCATCAGTGATAAACAGGGGGCGTCGGATGTGATGTTCTTC	many	TRBJ2-1	TRBV10-3	TRBD1
CASKFGEINTEAFF	TGTGCCAGCAAGTTTGGGGAGATTAACACTGAAGCTTTCTTT	-	TRBJ1-1	TRBV12-3/TRBV12-4	-
CASSRDRSPYNEQFF	TGTGCCAGCAGCCGGGACAGGTCTCCCTACAATGAGCAGTTCTTC	many	TRBJ2-1	TRBV12-3/TRBV12-4	TRBD1
CASSLARDEQFF	TGTGCCAGCAGTTTAGCTAGAGATGAGCAGTTCTTC	many	TRBJ2-1	TRBV12-3/TRBV12-4	-
CASSPPLPSLRNEQFF	TGTGCCAGCAGTCCCCCGCTTCCGAGCCTAAGGAATGAGCAGTTCTTC	-	TRBJ2-1	TRBV28	-
CASSLYPSGEQFF	TGCGCCAGCAGCTTGTATCCGTCGGGTGAGCAGTTCTTC	many	TRBJ2-1	TRBV5-1	-
CASREDTFGNQPQHF	TGTGCCAGCAGAGAGGACACGTTCGGCAATCAGCCCCAGCATTTT	few	TRBJ1-5	TRBV6-5	-
CASRPAQASLGEQFF	TGTGCCAGTAGACCGGCGCAGGCCTCCCTGGGTGAGCAGTTCTTC	few	TRBJ2-1	TRBV19	-
CSARPWTVRAYEQYF	TGCAGTGCTAGGCCTTGGACAGTGCGGGCCTACGAGCAGTACTTC	few	TRBJ2-7	TRBV20-1	-
CSVEGGHGYTF	TGCAGCGTTGAAGGGGGGCATGGCTACACCTTC	many	TRBJ1-2	TRBV29-1	-
CSARPAGGPVDTQYF	TGCAGTGCTAGACCAGCGGGGGGGCCTGTGGATACGCAGTATTTT	-	TRBJ2-3	TRBV20-1	TRBD2
CASSLATQNTGELFF	TGTGCCAGCAGCTTGGCCACTCAGAACACCGGGGAGCTGTTTTTT	once	TRBJ2-2	TRBV5-6	-
CASSYLSGAGGNEQFF	TGCGCCAGCAGCTATCTGTCGGGAGCAGGGGGGAATGAGCAGTTCTTC	few	TRBJ2-1	TRBV5-1	-